The clone carrying this T cell receptor (beta chain) was observed a single time. J was trimmed by 1 base and V by 3 bases; bases with no gene match: 8. The CDR3 runs 16 residues. Germline lookup yields CDR1 SEHNR and CDR2 FQNEAQ (reference sequence). The sample belongs to a study of T cells after posttransplantation cyclophosphamide. Repertoires were generated with immunoSEQ multiplex PCR, while TCRdb's copy carries only in-frame clones and drops some. The sample shows about 32,000 clones, 70% to 90% of them seen only once. The chain couples TRBV7-9 to TRBJ1-1; TRBD1 matches 7 bases. The clonotype was recovered from a woman aged 40 to 55 with a blood cancer, CMV-positive, and with a related stem cell donor. The sequenced sample consisted of PBMCs. CDR3 protein: CASSFPRDSPNTEAFF. CDR3 nucleotide sequence: TGTGCCAGCAGCTTCCCTCGGGACAGCCCGAACACTGAAGCTTTCTTT. The full variable domain, with the rest looked up from reference TRBV7-9 and TRBJ1-1, is DTGVSQNPRHKITKRGQNVTFRCDPISEHNRLYWYRQTLGQGPEFLTYFQNEAQLEKSRLLSDRFSAERPKGSFSTLEIQRTEQGDSAMYLCASSFPRDSPNTEAFFGQGTRLTVV.